These 18 T cell receptor beta chains were all obtained from the same sample, sequenced in a study of blood T cell repertoires in COVID-19. Profiled with immunoSEQ multiplex PCR; TCRdb holds only in-frame clones, not every one. The table has over 5,500 clones, around 90% seen once. Sequenced: peripheral blood. These receptors were taken from a human donor in a cohort sampled during active COVID-19.

V and J are TRBV7-2 and TRBJ2-5; D is ambiguous. Germline assignment: CDR1 SGHTA and CDR2 FQGNSA. Trimming took 1 base from V and 5 from J, leaving 11 bases between them. The CDR3 contains 14 residues. The CDR3 nucleotides are TGTGCCAGCAGCTTAGTGGTATTGGAGGAGACCCAGTACTTC. It yields the protein CASSLVVLEETQYF.

The DNA of the CDR3 is TGTGCCAGCAGTGAGCGGGGCGAGGGTAATGGCTACACCTTC. Amino acid sequence: CASSERGEGNGYTF. This chain connects TRBV2 to TRBJ1-2; perhaps TRBD1 as D (5 bases). CDR3 size: 14 residues. Looked up from germline, CDR1 is SNHLY and CDR2 is FYNNEI. V was cut by 3 bases and J by 6 bases, with 14 bases left in between.

This chain joins TRBV5-6 and TRBJ2-7; D unresolved. The V gene's germline CDR1 is SGHDT and CDR2 YYEEEE. The CDR3 runs to 14 residues. Between the trimmed V and J ends, which lost 4 bases and 2 bases, there was a span of 13 bases. CDR3 in amino acids: CASSATGSPYEQYF. CDR3 coding DNA: TGTGCCAGCAGCGCGACCGGGTCCCCCTACGAGCAGTACTTC.

This chain links TRBV7-9 with TRBJ2-3; D might be TRBD1 (5 bases). V gave up 5 bases and J gave up 5 bases, with 11 bases separating them. The CDR3 contains 13 residues. The germline gives CDR1 SEHNR, CDR2 FQNEAQ (reference sequence). CDR3 coding DNA: TGTGCCAGCAGCCCTGGGGCAAGAGATACGCAGTATTTT. Amino acid sequence: CASSPGARDTQYF.

The chain couples TRBV29-1 to TRBJ1-1; a possible D gene is TRBD1 (5 bases). This CDR3 is 14 amino acids long. V lost 4 bases and J lost 1, with 13 bases in between. Germline V gives CDR1 SQVTM, CDR2 ANQGSEA. The CDR3 reads CSVAGGDANTEAFF. In DNA, the CDR3 is TGCAGCGTTGCCGGGGGGGATGCGAACACTGAAGCTTTCTTT.

The chain employs TRBV7-9 and TRBJ1-6; D perhaps matches TRBD1 (5 bases). Germline assignment: CDR1 SEHNR and CDR2 FQNEAQ (reference sequence). Deletions cut 5 bases from V and 6 bases from J, with 11 bases between. CDR3 length: 14 amino acids. The CDR3 DNA reads TGTGCCAGCAGCACCCAGGGTGCTAATTCACCCCTCCACTTT. It encodes CASSTQGANSPLHF.

The chain has TRBV14 and TRBJ2-5; 8 bases fit TRBD2. Germline values: CDR1 SGHDN, CDR2 FVKESK. The J segment lost 1 base and the V segment lost 0 bases, leaving 7 bases of the junction unmatched. There are 17 residues in the CDR3. This chain's CDR3 is CASSQDLSGGPQETQYF. In DNA, the CDR3 is TGTGCCAGCAGCCAAGATCTGAGCGGGGGACCCCAAGAGACCCAGTACTTC.

The chain carries TRBV5-1 and TRBJ1-1; TRBD1 aligns across 7 bases. The CDR3 runs 15 residues. Germline CDR1 SGHRS, CDR2 YFSETQ. Trimming at V came to 0 bases and at J to 4 bases, leaving 6 bases not matched to a gene. CDR3 region: CASSLDLQGTTEAFF. CDR3 nucleotides: TGCGCCAGCAGCTTGGATTTACAGGGGACCACTGAAGCTTTCTTT.

The V gene is TRBV5-6, the J gene TRBJ2-7, with D maybe TRBD2 (6 bases). Trimming removed 9 bases from V and 4 bases from J, with 17 bases in between. Per the germline V gene, CDR1 is SGHDT and CDR2 is YYEEEE. The CDR3 spans 13 residues. In DNA, the CDR3 is TGTGCCACCATGGGCCGGGGGAGGTACGAGCAGTACTTC. Its translation is CATMGRGRYEQYF.

This clone was found once. The rearrangement links TRBV5-5 to TRBJ1-6; D perhaps matches TRBD1 (6 bases). The CDR3 spans 15 residues. Germline V CDR1 and CDR2: SGHKS, YYEKEE (reference sequence). Trimming shortened V by 0 bases and J by 4 bases, and 8 bases separated the two germline ends. CDR3 nucleotides: TGTGCCAGCAGCTTGGCGGGACATTATAATTCACCCCTCCACTTT. It translates to CASSLAGHYNSPLHF.

Only one count was recorded for this clone. The rearrangement links TRBV10-3 to TRBJ2-5, with D possibly being TRBD1 (6 bases). There are 13 residues in the CDR3. Germline CDR1 and CDR2: ENHRY and SYGVKD. The V and J ends lost 6 bases and 3 bases respectively, with 11 bases between them. The CDR3 DNA reads as TGTGCCATCAGCTTAGAGGGGGAAGAGACCCAGTACTTC. This translates into CAISLEGEETQYF.

The rearrangement links TRBV5-1 to TRBJ2-3; perhaps TRBD2 as D (5 bases). From germline, CDR1 is SGHRS and CDR2 YFSETQ. The CDR3 is 13 amino acids. Trimming removed 3 bases from V and 1 base from J, with 6 bases in between. The chain's CDR3 is CASSSGGTDTQYF. DNA of the CDR3: TGCGCCAGCAGCTCCGGGGGCACAGATACGCAGTATTTT.

The chain uses TRBV7-9 and TRBJ2-3; possibly TRBD1 for D (5 bases). Germline V lookup: CDR1 SEHNR, CDR2 FQNEAQ (reference sequence). V lost 5 bases to trimming and J lost 1 base, with 10 bases between them. This CDR3 spans 14 amino acids. The CDR3 loop is CASSPLRGTDTQYF. CDR3 coding DNA: TGTGCCAGCAGCCCCCTCAGGGGCACAGATACGCAGTATTTT.

J is TRBJ2-3 and V is TRBV5-4; TRBD2 matches 13 bases. V shed 3 bases, J shed 6 bases, and the junction held 4 bases outside the gene matches. Germline CDR1 SGHNT, CDR2 YYREEE (reference sequence). This CDR3 region has 15 residues. The CDR3 spells CASSSGLAGADTQYF. CDR3 coding DNA: TGTGCCAGCAGCTCAGGACTAGCGGGAGCCGATACGCAGTATTTT.

The rearrangement uses TRBV11-1 and TRBJ2-7, with TRBD1 identical over 8 bases. This CDR3 is 15 amino acids long. V lost 5 bases to trimming and J lost 3 bases; unmatched junction nucleotides: 9. CDR1 and CDR2 from the germline V gene are SGHAT and FQDESV (reference sequence). Here the CDR3 reads CASSPRQGSYYEQYF. The CDR3 DNA follows: TGTGCCAGCAGCCCTCGACAGGGGTCTTACTACGAGCAGTACTTC.

This chain uses TRBV6-2 or TRBV6-3 with TRBJ1-2; D is perhaps TRBD1 (6 bases). Trimming pared 5 bases from V and 4 bases from J, leaving 14 bases between. Germline CDR1 is MNHEY and CDR2 is SVGEGT. The CDR3 covers 14 residues. CDR3 residues: CASSPPGQPYGYTF. CDR3 nucleotide sequence: TGTGCCAGCAGTCCCCCCGGACAGCCCTATGGCTACACCTTC.

This clone was seen once. CDR3 sequence: CASSPAGGSHTGELFF. The CDR3 DNA reads TGTGCCAGCAGCCCCGCGGGGGGCAGCCACACCGGGGAGCTGTTTTTT. The J gene is TRBJ2-2, the V gene TRBV5-4; 8 positions match TRBD2. The J segment lost 3 bases and the V segment lost 4 bases, leaving 8 bases of the junction unmatched. CDR3 length: 16 residues. Looked up from germline, CDR1 is SGHNT and CDR2 is YYREEE (reference sequence).

The sample holds a few counts of this clone. The rearrangement joins TRBV19 to TRBJ2-3; 13 bases are shared with TRBD2. Per the germline V gene, CDR1 is LNHDA and CDR2 is SQIVND (reference sequence). With 5 bases clipped from V and 0 bases from J, the junction kept 8 bases outside the gene matches. There are 18 residues in the CDR3. Here the CDR3 reads CASSGGTSGTPSTDTQYF. The CDR3 DNA sequence: TGTGCCAGTAGTGGGGGGACTAGCGGGACTCCTAGCACAGATACGCAGTATTTT.